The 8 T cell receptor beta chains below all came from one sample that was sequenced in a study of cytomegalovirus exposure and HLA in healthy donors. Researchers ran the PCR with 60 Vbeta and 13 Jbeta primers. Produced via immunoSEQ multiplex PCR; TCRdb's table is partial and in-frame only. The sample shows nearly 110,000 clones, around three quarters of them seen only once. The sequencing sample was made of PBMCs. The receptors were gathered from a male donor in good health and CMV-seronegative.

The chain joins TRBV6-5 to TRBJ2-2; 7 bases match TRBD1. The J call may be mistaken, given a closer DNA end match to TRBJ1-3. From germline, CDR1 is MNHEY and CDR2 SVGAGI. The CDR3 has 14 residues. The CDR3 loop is CASSSDRAGNTIYF. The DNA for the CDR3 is TGTGCCAGCAGTTCAGACAGGGCCGGAAACACCATATATTTT.

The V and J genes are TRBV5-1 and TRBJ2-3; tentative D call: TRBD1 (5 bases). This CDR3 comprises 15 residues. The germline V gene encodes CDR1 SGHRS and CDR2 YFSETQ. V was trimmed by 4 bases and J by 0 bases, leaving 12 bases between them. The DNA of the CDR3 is TGCGCCAGCAGCCTGACAGTACTGAGCACAGATACGCAGTATTTT. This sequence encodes CASSLTVLSTDTQYF.

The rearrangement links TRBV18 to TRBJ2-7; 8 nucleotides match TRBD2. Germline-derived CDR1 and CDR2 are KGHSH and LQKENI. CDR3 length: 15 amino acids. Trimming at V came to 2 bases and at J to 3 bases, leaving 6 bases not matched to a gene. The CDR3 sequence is CASSPFSGTVYEQYF. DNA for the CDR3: TGTGCCAGCTCACCATTTAGCGGGACCGTCTACGAGCAGTACTTC.

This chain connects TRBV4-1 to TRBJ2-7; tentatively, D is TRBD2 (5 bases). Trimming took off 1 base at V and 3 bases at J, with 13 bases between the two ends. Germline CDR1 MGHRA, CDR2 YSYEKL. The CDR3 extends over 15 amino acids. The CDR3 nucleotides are TGCGCCAGCAGCCAAGTACGGGGAGAGTTCTACGAGCAGTACTTC. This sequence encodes CASSQVRGEFYEQYF.

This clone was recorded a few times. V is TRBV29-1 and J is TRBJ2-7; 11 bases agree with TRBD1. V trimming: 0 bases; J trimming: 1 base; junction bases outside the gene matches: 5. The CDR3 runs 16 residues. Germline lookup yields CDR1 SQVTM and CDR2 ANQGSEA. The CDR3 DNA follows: TGCAGCGTTGAAGAGGGTGGGACAGGGGGTTCCTACGAGCAGTACTTC. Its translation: CSVEEGGTGGSYEQYF.

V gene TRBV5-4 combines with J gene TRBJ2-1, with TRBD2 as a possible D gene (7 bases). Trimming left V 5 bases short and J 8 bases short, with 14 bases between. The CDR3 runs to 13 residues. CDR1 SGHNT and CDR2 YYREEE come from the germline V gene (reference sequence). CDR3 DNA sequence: TGTGCCAGCAGATCCGCGGGGGCACATGAGCAGTTCTTC. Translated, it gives CASRSAGAHEQFF.

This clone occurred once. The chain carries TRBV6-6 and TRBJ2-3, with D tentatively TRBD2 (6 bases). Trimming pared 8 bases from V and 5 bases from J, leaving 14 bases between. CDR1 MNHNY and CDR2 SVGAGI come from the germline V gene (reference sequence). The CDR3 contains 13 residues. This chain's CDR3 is CASADSGKDTQYF. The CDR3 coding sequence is TGTGCCAGCGCAGATAGCGGTAAAGATACGCAGTATTTT.

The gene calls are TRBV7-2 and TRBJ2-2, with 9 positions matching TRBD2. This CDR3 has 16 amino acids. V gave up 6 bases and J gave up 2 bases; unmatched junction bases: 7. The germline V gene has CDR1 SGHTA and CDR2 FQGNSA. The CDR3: CASSEASGVNTGELFF. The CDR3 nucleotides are TGTGCCAGCAGTGAAGCTAGCGGGGTAAACACCGGGGAGCTGTTTTTT. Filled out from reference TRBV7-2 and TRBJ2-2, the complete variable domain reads GAGVSQSPSNKVTEKGKDVELRCDPISGHTALYWYRQSLGQGLEFLIYFQGNSAPDKSGLPSDRFSAERTGGSVSTLTIQRTQQEDSAVYLCASSEASGVNTGELFFGEGSRLTVL.